Detailed here is one T cell receptor (beta chain). Its antigen is still unknown. This sample was included in a study of Ad26.COV2.S vaccination and SARS-CoV-2 variants. Study-wide results and limits: TCR breadth and depth analyses may have underestimated total T cell responses. People who got the vaccine had more spike-specific TCR breadth than people who got placebo. Non-spike TCR breadth was similar in vaccine and placebo recipients.

The germline gives CDR1 SNHLY, CDR2 FYNNEI. The CDR3 sequence is 19 residues long. Trimming removed 6 bases from V and 5 bases from J, with 29 bases in between. Stated treatment: some 20 received Ad26.COV2.S at low or high dose, single or two shots; about 5 received placebo; per-sample allocation not given. On day 63 after the first injection, vaccine and placebo recipients gave samples. What was given as vaccine was an Ad26 vector encoding Wuhan-strain SARS-CoV-2 spike. This table comes from immunoSEQ multiplex PCR, and its TCRdb copy is limited to in-frame clones, with some not included. This sample has roughly 400,000 clones; approximately 90% occur once, and the top ten carry under 2%.

This receptor was taken from a person between 18 and 65 years old who received the Ad26.COV2.S COVID-19 vaccine or a placebo. The V and J genes are TRBV2 and TRBJ2-1, with a possible D match to TRBD2 (5 bases). Sequencing used peripheral blood, obtained in a trial of Ad26.COV2.S vaccine versus placebo. This CDR3 is CASSQEGAMVFHTNNEQFF. In DNA, the CDR3 is TGTGCCAGCAGCCAAGAGGGAGCGATGGTATTCCACACAAACAATGAGCAGTTCTTC.